The 28 T cell receptor beta chains presented below share a single source sample, sequenced in a study of T cell responses to AZD1222 COVID-19 vaccine. The repertoire was sequenced with immunoSEQ multiplex PCR; TCRdb's copy has only in-frame clones and lacks some. This sample has about 120,000 clones, with 87% found just once. Here the sequenced sample was peripheral blood, taken 28 days after the second AZD1222 dose. The receptors here all came from an adult who received the AZD1222 COVID-19 vaccine.

J is TRBJ2-7 and V is TRBV5-1, with D possibly being TRBD1 (6 bases). V was clipped by 5 bases and J by 7 bases, with 16 bases between them. CDR1 and CDR2 from the germline V gene are SGHRS and YFSETQ. The CDR3 spans 13 residues. This CDR3 reads CASSPTGSREQYF. CDR3 nucleotide sequence: TGCGCCAGCAGTCCTACAGGGTCCCGAGAGCAGTACTTC.

The chain uses TRBV5-5 and TRBJ1-6; 8 nucleotides align to TRBD1. In germline, CDR1 is SGHKS, CDR2 YYEKEE (reference sequence). With V trimmed by 4 bases and J by 2 bases, 5 bases remained unmatched. The CDR3 has 16 residues. The CDR3 protein is CASSRQGTAYNSPLHF. The CDR3 DNA reads as TGTGCCAGCAGCCGACAGGGGACGGCCTATAATTCACCCCTCCACTTT. The full variable domain, its missing parts supplied by reference TRBV5-5 and TRBJ1-6, is DAGVTQSPTHLIKTRGQQVTLRCSPISGHKSVSWYQQVLGQGPQFIFQYYEKEERGRGNFPDRFSARQFPNYSSELNVNALLLGDSALYLCASSRQGTAYNSPLHFGNGTRLTVT.

This clone came up once. This sequence joins TRBV24-1 and TRBJ2-3; 12 bases match TRBD2. Trimming took 4 bases from V and 0 from J; bases not matched to a gene: 10. The CDR3 extends over 19 amino acids. Germline V gene data show CDR1 as KGHDR and CDR2 as SFDVKD. The CDR3 DNA sequence: TGTGCCACCAGTGACCCTAGCGGGGGGGCGGGAGGTAGCACAGATACGCAGTATTTT. Residues: CATSDPSGGAGGSTDTQYF.

The chain couples TRBV6-6 to TRBJ2-3; 9 bases are a match to TRBD2. Trimming took 5 bases from V and 4 from J; bases not matched to a gene: 4. Germline assignment: CDR1 MNHNY and CDR2 SVGAGI (reference sequence). This CDR3 region has 14 residues. CDR3 bases: TGTGCCAGCAGTACGGGCGGGGGGGCAGATACGCAGTATTTT. It yields the protein CASSTGGGADTQYF.

This sequence joins TRBV29-1 and TRBJ1-1; TRBD1 is a possible D gene (5 bases). The CDR3 consists of 13 residues. The V and J ends lost 2 bases and 4 bases respectively, with 11 bases between them. CDR1 is SQVTM and CDR2 is ANQGSEA in the germline V gene. CDR3 nucleotides: TGCAGCGTTGAACGGCAGGGCGGCACTGAAGCTTTCTTT. Translation gives CSVERQGGTEAFF.

The gene calls are TRBV18 and TRBJ1-5, with D possibly TRBD1 on 5 matching bases. Trimming removed 3 bases at V and 1 base at J, with 13 bases between. The CDR3 is 16 amino acids. Germline CDR1 reads KGHSH; CDR2 reads LQKENI. This CDR3 is CASSPVAGTSNQPQHF. CDR3 sequence (DNA): TGTGCCAGCTCACCGGTAGCCGGGACCAGCAATCAGCCCCAGCATTTT.

The J gene is TRBJ2-7, the V gene TRBV5-1, with D possibly being TRBD2 (6 bases). Per the germline V gene, CDR1 is SGHRS and CDR2 is YFSETQ. CDR3 size: 14 residues. V lost 3 bases and J 4 bases, leaving 14 bases between the germline ends. CDR3 loop: CASSWTGLSYEQYF. The CDR3 nucleotides are TGCGCCAGCAGCTGGACGGGACTCTCATACGAGCAGTACTTC.

The chain uses TRBV19 and TRBJ1-2, with 10 bases fitting TRBD1. Trimming at V came to 4 bases and at J to 4 bases, leaving 6 bases not matched to a gene. The CDR3 is made up of 15 amino acids. Germline CDR1 is LNHDA and CDR2 is SQIVND (reference sequence). The DNA for the CDR3 is TGTGCCAGTAGTAATCCGGGACAGGGGCGCTATGGCTACACCTTC. This gives the protein CASSNPGQGRYGYTF. Complete variable domain (other parts from reference TRBV19 and TRBJ1-2): DGGITQSPKYLFRKEGQNVTLSCEQNLNHDAMYWYRQDPGQGLRLIYYSQIVNDFQKGDIAEGYSVSREKKESFPLTVTSAQKNPTAFYLCASSNPGQGRYGYTFGSGTRLTVV.

The chain employs TRBV9 and TRBJ2-2, with a weak D call TRBD1 (5 bases). The germline V and J ends were trimmed by 0 bases and 7 bases, with 7 bases remaining between them. Germline V gives CDR1 SGDLS, CDR2 YYNGEE. This CDR3 is built from 13 residues. Here the CDR3 reads CASSVAQGGELFF. CDR3 coding DNA: TGTGCCAGCAGCGTAGCGCAGGGCGGGGAGCTGTTTTTT. The full variable domain, with the rest looked up from reference TRBV9 and TRBJ2-2, is DSGVTQTPKHLITATGQRVTLRCSPRSGDLSVYWYQQSLDQGLQFLIQYYNGEERAKGNILERFSAQQFPDLHSELNLSSLELGDSALYFCASSVAQGGELFFGEGSRLTVL.

The chain combines TRBV7-7 with TRBJ2-2, with 7 bases identical to TRBD2. The J segment lost 1 base and the V segment lost 6 bases, leaving 8 bases of the junction unmatched. The CDR3 loop spans 16 amino acids. Germline CDR1 is SSHAT and CDR2 is FNYEAQ (reference sequence). The CDR3 sequence is CASSPQRGKNTGELFF. The DNA of the CDR3 is TGTGCCAGCAGTCCTCAGCGGGGAAAGAACACCGGGGAGCTGTTTTTT.

This clone appeared once. J is TRBJ1-2 and V is TRBV7-9; D is unclear. The CDR3 runs to 13 residues. Germline CDR1 SEHNR, CDR2 FQNEAQ (reference sequence). V lost 3 bases and J 4 bases, leaving 9 bases between the germline ends. Here the CDR3 reads CASSFGWSYGYTF. In nucleotides, the CDR3 is TGTGCCAGCAGCTTCGGATGGAGCTATGGCTACACCTTC.

The rearrangement joins TRBV5-4 to TRBJ2-3, with D perhaps assigned TRBD1 or TRBD2 (5 bases each). Trimming cost V 4 bases and J 0 bases, with 12 bases left between them. The germline V gene encodes CDR1 SGHNT and CDR2 YYREEE (reference sequence). The CDR3 loop spans 15 amino acids. CDR3 sequence reads: CASSQERGSTDTQYF. The CDR3, as DNA: TGTGCCAGCAGCCAGGAGAGGGGAAGCACAGATACGCAGTATTTT.

The chain uses TRBV7-9 and TRBJ2-1; tentative D call: TRBD1 (7 bases). The length of the CDR3 is 13 residues. Germline V gene lookup returns CDR1 SEHNR and CDR2 FQNEAQ (reference sequence). The V and J ends lost 1 base and 14 bases respectively, with 15 bases between them. CDR3 region: CASSLVLTGEEFF. In nucleotides, the CDR3 is TGTGCCAGCAGCTTAGTGTTAACAGGGGAGGAGTTCTTC.

The chain joins TRBV19 to TRBJ2-4; D is perhaps TRBD2 (6 bases). CDR1 is LNHDA, CDR2 SQIVND, per germline (reference sequence). V gave up 2 bases and J gave up 6 bases, with 11 bases separating them. This CDR3 has 14 amino acids. CDR3 in amino acids: CASSITRELNIQYF. Written as DNA, the CDR3 is TGTGCCAGTAGTATAACCCGGGAGCTAAACATTCAGTACTTC.

This rearrangement joins TRBV6-2 or TRBV6-3 to TRBJ2-3; D ambiguous. With 5 bases removed from V and 6 bases from J, the gap between germline ends came to 9 bases. Looked up from germline, CDR1 is MNHEY and CDR2 is SVGEGT. This CDR3 is built from 12 residues. The CDR3 is CASSRSGDTQYF. For the CDR3, the DNA is TGTGCCAGCAGTCGCAGTGGCGATACGCAGTATTTT.

The J gene is TRBJ2-1, the V gene TRBV15; the D call may be TRBD1 or TRBD2 (5 bases each). V dropped 1 base and J dropped 9 bases, with 13 bases sitting between them. There are 14 residues in the CDR3. Germline-derived CDR1 and CDR2 are LNHNV and YYDKDF (reference sequence). The CDR3 is CATSRAGGPGEQFF. The CDR3 bases are TGTGCCACCAGCAGAGCTGGGGGACCTGGTGAGCAGTTCTTC.

This chain uses TRBV10-3 with TRBJ1-3, with TRBD1 as a possible D gene (5 bases). Germline lookup yields CDR1 ENHRY and CDR2 SYGVKD. This CDR3 is 14 amino acids long. The V and J ends lost 8 bases and 0 bases respectively, with 11 bases between them. This CDR3 is CAIREDISGNTIYF. The CDR3 nucleotides read TGTGCCATCCGAGAGGACATCTCTGGAAACACCATATATTTT.

V is TRBV9 and J is TRBJ2-7; D possibly uses TRBD1 or TRBD2 (5 bases each). The germline CDR1 and CDR2 sequences are SGDLS and YYNGEE. The CDR3 is 15 amino acids. V gave up 0 bases and J gave up 3 bases, with 13 bases separating them. DNA for the CDR3: TGTGCCAGCAGCGTAGGCCCCGGGGCCAACTACGAGCAGTACTTC. Translating gives CASSVGPGANYEQYF.

V usage is TRBV24-1 and J usage is TRBJ2-2, with no clear D. The CDR3 consists of 14 residues. The V end lost 4 bases, the J end lost 4 bases, and 9 bases lay between the germline ends. The germline gives CDR1 KGHDR, CDR2 SFDVKD. The CDR3 DNA follows: TGTGCCACCAGTGAGTCCGGCGGCACCGGGGAGCTGTTTTTT. Its translation is CATSESGGTGELFF.

In this sample, this clone turned up once. The chain joins TRBV12-3 or TRBV12-4 to TRBJ1-1, with 7 bases aligning to TRBD1. V dropped 4 bases and J dropped 8; count of bases not matched to a gene: 1. The CDR3 covers 11 residues. CDR3 bases: TGTGCCAGCAGTTGGGGACAGGAAGCTTTCTTT. It translates to CASSWGQEAFF.

The gene calls are TRBV27 and TRBJ2-1; 9 nucleotides line up with TRBD2. Germline lookup yields CDR1 MNHEY and CDR2 SMNVEV (reference sequence). V dropped 3 bases and J dropped 0; count of bases not matched to a gene: 15. The length of the CDR3 is 20 residues. The CDR3 nucleotides read TGTGCCAGCAGTTTCGCACACACGACTAGCGGTGGACTCTCCTACAATGAGCAGTTCTTC. Its protein is CASSFAHTTSGGLSYNEQFF.

This chain links TRBV6-2 or TRBV6-3 with TRBJ2-7, with a possible D match to TRBD2 (6 bases). Trimming took 5 bases from V and 3 from J, leaving 17 bases between them. Per germline, CDR1 MNHEY and CDR2 SVGEGT. The CDR3 sequence is 15 residues long. CDR3 nucleotides: TGTGCCAGCAGTACACGACTAGGAAGGAGCTACGAGCAGTACTTC. Translation: CASSTRLGRSYEQYF.

This chain connects TRBV5-4 to TRBJ2-2; 8 bases are a match to TRBD1. V was pared by 2 bases and J by 6 bases, with 6 bases of the junction left unmatched. There are 15 residues in the CDR3. Per the germline V gene, CDR1 is SGHNT and CDR2 is YYREEE (reference sequence). CDR3 region: CASSFRGRLSGELFF. CDR3 nucleotide sequence: TGTGCCAGCAGCTTCAGGGGGCGTTTATCCGGGGAGCTGTTTTTT.

The J gene is TRBJ1-2, the V gene TRBV7-9; possible D gene TRBD1, 6 bases. CDR1 and CDR2 from the germline V gene are SEHNR and FQNEAQ (reference sequence). Trimming left V 5 bases short and J 2 bases short, with 12 bases between. This CDR3 contains 14 residues. This chain's CDR3 is CASSPRQENYGYTF. CDR3 bases: TGTGCCAGCAGCCCCCGACAGGAGAACTATGGCTACACCTTC.

The chain uses TRBV28 and TRBJ1-2; D is unresolved. V was shortened by 2 bases and J by 2 bases, with 3 bases between the two germline ends. CDR1 MDHEN and CDR2 SYDVKM come from the germline V gene. The CDR3 contains 12 residues. CDR3 residues: CASSLRNYGYTF. In DNA form, the CDR3 reads TGTGCCAGCAGTTTACGGAACTATGGCTACACCTTC.

The genes are TRBV2 and TRBJ1-4, with D possibly being TRBD1 (6 bases). V was cut by 6 bases and J by 0 bases, with 11 bases left in between. This CDR3 has 15 residues. Germline V gives CDR1 SNHLY, CDR2 FYNNEI. The CDR3 region is CASRDRTATNEKLFF. The CDR3 DNA reads as TGTGCCAGCAGAGATAGGACAGCAACTAATGAAAAACTGTTTTTT.

This chain joins TRBV9 and TRBJ1-1; possibly TRBD1 for D (6 bases). Trimming stripped 4 bases from V and 3 bases from J, with 22 bases between. The CDR3 consists of 17 residues. Germline V gives CDR1 SGDLS, CDR2 YYNGEE. The CDR3 loop reads CASSQGKVVGGDTEAFF. The CDR3 bases are TGTGCCAGCAGCCAAGGCAAGGTGGTAGGGGGGGACACTGAAGCTTTCTTT.

The gene calls are TRBV3-1 (or the pseudogene TRBV3-2) and TRBJ1-2; the D is unclear. V lost 1 base and J lost 8, with 14 bases in between. In germline, CDR1 is LGHDT, CDR2 YNNKEL (reference sequence). The CDR3 covers 14 residues. The CDR3 DNA is TGTGCCAGCAGCCAAGTGGACCGAGGTAGCGGCTACACCTTC. It translates to CASSQVDRGSGYTF.